Listed below are T cell receptor beta chains from one sample, sequenced in a study of blood T cell repertoires in COVID-19. Sequenced by immunoSEQ multiplex PCR; TCRdb stores in-frame clones only, minus some. The sample consists of some 97,000 clones, 70% to 80% of them appearing once. Sequencing was performed on peripheral blood. The receptors stem from a man in his 70s with active or convalescent COVID-19. Each CDR3 is given with its conserved first and last residue. A D gene is named only where the DNA matches it firmly. Size values are once, few and many counts, or a class for expanded clones, and some rows have none.

cdr3_length	v_call	d_call	j_call	clone_size	cdr3_aa	cdr3_nt
15	TRBV18	.	TRBJ2-2	.	CASSPYRANAGELFF	TGTGCCAGCTCACCATACAGGGCGAACGCCGGGGAGCTGTTTTTT
14	TRBV7-2	.	TRBJ1-5	once	CASSLSGGNQPQHF	TGTGCCAGCAGCTTATCAGGGGGCAATCAGCCCCAGCATTTT
16	TRBV9	.	TRBJ1-6	.	CASSVTGTANNSPLHF	TGTGCCAGCAGCGTAACAGGGACGGCGAATAATTCACCCCTCCACTTT
16	TRBV9	.	TRBJ2-3	.	CASSVELSPSTDTQYF	TGTGCCAGCAGCGTAGAACTATCCCCTAGCACAGATACGCAGTATTTT
15	TRBV18	.	TRBJ1-1	.	CASSPPARRNTEAFF	TGTGCCAGCTCACCACCGGCACGGAGGAACACTGAAGCTTTCTTT
15	TRBV5-4	.	TRBJ1-3	.	CASSLGLSSGNTIYF	TGTGCCAGCAGCTTGGGACTTAGCTCTGGAAACACCATATATTTT
17	TRBV7-8	.	TRBJ2-3	.	CASSVPPGRSHTDTQYF	TGTGCCAGCAGCGTCCCGCCTGGCCGCTCCCACACAGATACGCAGTATTTT
13	TRBV27	.	TRBJ1-2	.	CASSLEGNYGYTF	TGTGCCAGCAGTTTAGAGGGAAACTATGGCTACACCTTC
14	TRBV5-1	.	TRBJ2-7	once	CASSFGGTSYEQYF	TGCGCCAGCAGCTTTGGCGGGACCTCCTACGAGCAGTACTTC
14	TRBV6-5	.	TRBJ1-2	.	CASSYSMDSYGYTF	TGTGCCAGCAGTTACTCTATGGACAGCTATGGCTACACCTTC
16	TRBV24-1	.	TRBJ2-7	medium-sized	CATSDDLGPRGSEQYF	TGTGCCACCAGTGACGATTTGGGCCCTCGGGGGAGCGAGCAGTACTTC
16	TRBV6-2/TRBV6-3	TRBD2	TRBJ2-3	.	CASSRGSGSSTDTQYF	TGTGCCAGCAGCCGTGGCAGCGGGAGCTCCACAGATACGCAGTATTTT
13	TRBV28	.	TRBJ1-2	.	CASSFVGVYGYTF	TGTGCCAGCAGTTTTGTCGGGGTCTATGGCTACACCTTC
15	TRBV6-2/TRBV6-3	.	TRBJ1-2	.	CASSYSSGGDYGYTF	TGTGCCAGCAGTTACTCTTCGGGGGGAGACTATGGCTACACCTTC
15	TRBV2	TRBD2	TRBJ2-1	once	CASRGLAGGGNEQFF	TGTGCCAGCAGAGGACTAGCGGGAGGAGGGAATGAGCAGTTCTTC
16	TRBV18	TRBD1	TRBJ2-2	once	CASSRSGTANTGELFF	TGTGCCAGCTCACGCTCCGGGACAGCGAACACCGGGGAGCTGTTTTTT
13	TRBV30	.	TRBJ1-1	.	CAWSLGRGTEAFF	TGTGCCTGGAGCCTGGGGCGGGGTACTGAAGCTTTCTTT
16	TRBV24-1	TRBD1	TRBJ2-1	.	CATSDVDVRGRHEQFF	TGTGCCACCAGTGATGTTGATGTCAGGGGGCGTCATGAGCAGTTCTTC
13	TRBV6-5	.	TRBJ2-5	.	CASKVGGQETQYF	TGTGCCAGCAAGGTGGGAGGCCAAGAGACCCAGTACTTC
15	TRBV11-1	.	TRBJ1-6	few	CASSLTGGYNSPLHF	TGTGCCAGCAGCTTAACAGGCGGCTATAATTCACCCCTCCACTTT
15	TRBV9	TRBD2	TRBJ2-1	.	CASSEGLAGDVEQFF	TGTGCCAGCAGCGAGGGACTAGCGGGAGACGTTGAGCAGTTCTTC
13	TRBV15	.	TRBJ1-3	.	CATSNRVGNTIYF	TGTGCCACCAGTAACAGGGTCGGAAACACCATATATTTT
13	TRBV30	TRBD1	TRBJ1-2	.	CAWARTGYHGYTF	TGTGCCTGGGCTCGGACAGGGTATCATGGCTACACCTTC
13	TRBV7-3	.	TRBJ2-2	few	CASSSANTGELFF	TGTGCCAGCAGCTCCGCGAACACCGGGGAGCTGTTTTTT
14	TRBV9	TRBD1	TRBJ1-2	.	CASSVGRGQKGYTF	TGTGCCAGCAGCGTAGGAAGGGGGCAGAAGGGCTACACCTTC
15	TRBV6-6	.	TRBJ1-3	.	CASSSPGTSGNTIYF	TGTGCCAGCAGTTCCCCAGGAACCTCTGGAAACACCATATATTTT
16	TRBV5-1	TRBD1	TRBJ2-7	.	CASSVSGTGGDYEQYF	TGCGCCAGCAGCGTCTCCGGGACAGGGGGCGACTACGAGCAGTACTTC
13	TRBV13	TRBD1	TRBJ2-7	.	CASRGDRENEQYF	TGTGCCAGCAGGGGGGACAGGGAAAACGAGCAGTACTTC
13	TRBV21-1	.	TRBJ1-2	.	CASSNQVSGGYTF	TGTGCCAGCAGCAACCAGGTGAGTGGTGGCTACACCTTC
15	TRBV2	.	TRBJ2-4	once	CASSEETAAKNIQYF	TGTGCCAGCAGTGAGGAGACCGCAGCCAAAAACATTCAGTACTTC
16	TRBV27	.	TRBJ2-3	.	CASSLSGRVSTDTQYF	TGTGCCAGCAGTTTATCAGGCAGGGTGAGCACAGATACGCAGTATTTT
16	TRBV24-1	.	TRBJ2-2	once	CATSDLLSRGTGELFF	TGTGCCACCAGTGATTTGTTGAGCAGGGGCACCGGGGAGCTGTTTTTT
16	TRBV30	.	TRBJ2-2	once	CAWRKGGSPDTGELFF	TGTGCCTGGAGGAAAGGCGGATCACCGGACACCGGGGAGCTGTTTTTT
14	TRBV11-2	.	TRBJ1-1	.	CASSPGLVNTEAFF	TGTGCCAGCAGCCCAGGGCTCGTGAACACTGAAGCTTTCTTT
14	TRBV15	.	TRBJ1-4	.	CATSSRGAREKLFF	TGTGCCACCAGCTCTCGGGGGGCTCGGGAAAAACTGTTTTTT
12	TRBV3-1/TRBV3-2	.	TRBJ2-5	.	CASSQSLETQYF	TGTGCCAGCAGCCAATCCTTAGAGACCCAGTACTTC
15	TRBV27	TRBD2	TRBJ2-3	.	CASSPGTSGRDTQYF	TGTGCCAGCAGTCCTGGGACTAGCGGGAGAGATACGCAGTATTTT
14	TRBV4-3	.	TRBJ2-7	.	CASSQDRGTYEQYF	TGCGCCAGCAGCCAAGATAGGGGGACCTACGAGCAGTACTTC
14	TRBV2	TRBD1	TRBJ1-6	.	CASTPGQRNSPLHF	TGTGCCAGCACCCCGGGACAGAGAAATTCACCCCTCCACTTT
18	TRBV7-8	TRBD1	TRBJ2-7	.	CASSLGGTSGTGPYEQYF	TGTGCCAGCAGCTTAGGGGGTACGTCGGGGACAGGGCCCTACGAGCAGTACTTC
13	TRBV27	.	TRBJ1-1	.	CASSSGWSSEAFF	TGTGCCAGCAGCTCAGGGTGGTCCTCTGAAGCTTTCTTT
13	TRBV12-3/TRBV12-4	TRBD1	TRBJ1-6	.	CASSRDRFSPLHF	TGTGCCAGCAGCCGGGACAGGTTTTCACCCCTCCACTTT
11	TRBV3-1/TRBV3-2	.	TRBJ2-7	.	CASSREREQYF	TGTGCCAGCAGCCGCGAGAGGGAGCAGTACTTC
15	TRBV19	.	TRBJ2-7	.	CASSIKGGEVYEQYF	TGTGCCAGTAGTATAAAAGGAGGGGAAGTCTACGAGCAGTACTTC
13	TRBV7-3	.	TRBJ1-1	.	CASSSDRNTEAFF	TGTGCCAGCAGCTCGGACAGGAACACTGAAGCTTTCTTT
13	TRBV12-3/TRBV12-4	.	TRBJ1-5	few	CASSLRINQPQHF	TGTGCCAGCAGTTTACGTATCAATCAGCCCCAGCATTTT
16	TRBV5-1	TRBD2	TRBJ2-1	.	CASSLGSGGPYNEQFF	TGCGCCAGCAGCTTGGGAAGCGGGGGGCCCTACAATGAGCAGTTCTTC
15	TRBV5-1	TRBD2	TRBJ2-5	.	CASSLALAGQETQYF	TGCGCCAGCAGCTTGGCACTAGCGGGGCAAGAGACCCAGTACTTC
15	TRBV19	TRBD2	TRBJ2-1	once	CASSASSGIYNEQFF	TGTGCCAGTAGTGCATCTAGCGGGATCTACAATGAGCAGTTCTTC
13	TRBV11-2	.	TRBJ2-3	.	CASTAGGTDTQYF	TGTGCCAGCACCGCAGGGGGCACAGATACGCAGTATTTT
13	TRBV5-1	.	TRBJ1-1	.	CASSLRGNTEAFF	TGCGCCAGCAGCTTGAGGGGTAACACTGAAGCTTTCTTT
14	TRBV6-5	TRBD1	TRBJ2-2	.	CATREGARTGELFF	TGTGCCACTAGAGAGGGGGCTCGCACCGGGGAGCTGTTTTTT
18	TRBV5-3	TRBD2	TRBJ2-5	.	CARSWAPGLAGLQETQYF	TGTGCCAGAAGCTGGGCACCGGGACTAGCGGGCCTCCAAGAGACCCAGTACTTC
12	TRBV7-9	.	TRBJ1-1	.	CASSTLNTEAFF	TGTGCCAGCAGCACTTTGAACACTGAAGCTTTCTTT